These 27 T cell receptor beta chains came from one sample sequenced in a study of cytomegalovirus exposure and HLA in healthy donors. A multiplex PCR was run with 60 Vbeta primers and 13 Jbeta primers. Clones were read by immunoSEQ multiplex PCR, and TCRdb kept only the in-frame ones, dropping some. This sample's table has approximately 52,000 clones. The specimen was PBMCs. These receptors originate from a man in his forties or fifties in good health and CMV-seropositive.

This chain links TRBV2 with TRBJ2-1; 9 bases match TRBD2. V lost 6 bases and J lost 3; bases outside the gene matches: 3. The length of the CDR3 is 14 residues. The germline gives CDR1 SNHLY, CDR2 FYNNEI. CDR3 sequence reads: CASRAGGSYNEQFF. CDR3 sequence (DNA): TGTGCCAGCAGAGCGGGGGGCAGCTACAATGAGCAGTTCTTC.

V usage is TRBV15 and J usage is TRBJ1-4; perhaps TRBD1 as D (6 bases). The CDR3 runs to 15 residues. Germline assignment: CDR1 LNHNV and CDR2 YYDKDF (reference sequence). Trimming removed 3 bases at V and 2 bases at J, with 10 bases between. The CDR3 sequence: CATSSPTGTNEKLFF. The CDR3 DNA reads TGTGCCACCAGCAGTCCCACAGGGACTAATGAAAAACTGTTTTTT. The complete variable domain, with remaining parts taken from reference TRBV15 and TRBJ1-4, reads DAMVIQNPRYQVTQFGKPVTLSCSQTLNHNVMYWYQQKSSQAPKLLFHYYDKDFNNEADTPDNFQSRRPNTSFCFLDIRSPGLGDTAMYLCATSSPTGTNEKLFFGSGTQLSVL.

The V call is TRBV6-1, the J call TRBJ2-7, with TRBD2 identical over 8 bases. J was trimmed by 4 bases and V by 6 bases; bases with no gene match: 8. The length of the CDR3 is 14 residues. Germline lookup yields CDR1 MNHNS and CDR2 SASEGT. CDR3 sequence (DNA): TGTGCCAGCAGGACCCCAGCGGGAGCGTACGAGCAGTACTTC. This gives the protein CASRTPAGAYEQYF.

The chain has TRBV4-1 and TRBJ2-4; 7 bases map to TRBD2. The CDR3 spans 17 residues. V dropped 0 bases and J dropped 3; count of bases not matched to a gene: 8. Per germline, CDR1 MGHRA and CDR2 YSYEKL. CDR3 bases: TGCGCCAGCAGCCAAGAAGGGACTACTTTGGGCAAAAACATTCAGTACTTC. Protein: CASSQEGTTLGKNIQYF.

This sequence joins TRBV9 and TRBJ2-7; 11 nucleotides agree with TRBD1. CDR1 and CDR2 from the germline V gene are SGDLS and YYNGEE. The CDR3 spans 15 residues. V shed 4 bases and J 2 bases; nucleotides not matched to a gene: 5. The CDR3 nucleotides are TGTGCCAGCAGCAACGGACAGGGGGCGGCCTACGAGCAGTACTTC. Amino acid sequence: CASSNGQGAAYEQYF.

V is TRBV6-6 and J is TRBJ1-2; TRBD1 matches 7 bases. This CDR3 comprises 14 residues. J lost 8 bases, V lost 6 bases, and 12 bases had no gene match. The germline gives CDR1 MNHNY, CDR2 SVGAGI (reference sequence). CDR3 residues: CASSRGNAGGGYTF. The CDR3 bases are TGTGCCAGCAGCCGGGGTAACGCAGGGGGAGGCTACACCTTC.

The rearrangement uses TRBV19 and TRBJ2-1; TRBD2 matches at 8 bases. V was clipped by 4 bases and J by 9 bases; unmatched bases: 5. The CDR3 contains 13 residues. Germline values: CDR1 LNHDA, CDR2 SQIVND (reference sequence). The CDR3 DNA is TGTGCCAGTAGTAGGGGACTAGTTGGTGAGCAGTTCTTC. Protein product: CASSRGLVGEQFF.

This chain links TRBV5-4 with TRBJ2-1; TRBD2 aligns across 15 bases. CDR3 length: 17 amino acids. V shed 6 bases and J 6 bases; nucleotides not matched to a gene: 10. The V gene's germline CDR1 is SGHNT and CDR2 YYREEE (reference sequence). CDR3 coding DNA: TGTGCCAGCACCGATGGACTAGCGGGGGGGGTGGGCAATGAGCAGTTCTTC. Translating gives CASTDGLAGGVGNEQFF.

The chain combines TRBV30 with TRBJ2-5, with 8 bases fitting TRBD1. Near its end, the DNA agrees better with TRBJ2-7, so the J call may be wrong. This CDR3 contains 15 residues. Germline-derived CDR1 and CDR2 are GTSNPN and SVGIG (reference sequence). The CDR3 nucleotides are TGTGCCTGGAGGGACAGGGAGTCTTCCCGCTACGAGCAGTACTTC. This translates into CAWRDRESSRYEQYF.

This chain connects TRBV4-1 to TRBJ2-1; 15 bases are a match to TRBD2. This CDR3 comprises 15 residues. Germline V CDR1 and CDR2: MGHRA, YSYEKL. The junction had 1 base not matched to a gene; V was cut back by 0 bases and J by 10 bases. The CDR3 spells CASSQEGTSGGEQFF. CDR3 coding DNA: TGCGCCAGCAGCCAAGAGGGGACTAGCGGGGGGGAGCAGTTCTTC.

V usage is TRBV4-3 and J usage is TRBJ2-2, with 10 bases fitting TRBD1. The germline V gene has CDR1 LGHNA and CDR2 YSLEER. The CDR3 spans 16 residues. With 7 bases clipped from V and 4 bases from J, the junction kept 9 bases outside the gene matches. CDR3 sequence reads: CASTPTGTGVTGELFF. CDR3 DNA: TGCGCCAGCACCCCGACGGGGACAGGGGTCACCGGGGAGCTGTTTTTT.

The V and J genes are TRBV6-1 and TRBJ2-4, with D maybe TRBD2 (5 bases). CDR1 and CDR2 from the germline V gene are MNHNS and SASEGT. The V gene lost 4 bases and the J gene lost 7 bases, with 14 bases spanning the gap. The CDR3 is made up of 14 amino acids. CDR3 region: CASSGSLPGNIQYF. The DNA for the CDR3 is TGTGCCAGCAGTGGTTCGCTACCGGGGAACATTCAGTACTTC.

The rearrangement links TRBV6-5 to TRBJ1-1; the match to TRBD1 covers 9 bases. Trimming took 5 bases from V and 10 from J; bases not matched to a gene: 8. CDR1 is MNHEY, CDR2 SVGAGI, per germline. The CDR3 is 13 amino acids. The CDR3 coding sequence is TGTGCCAGCAGTCCGGACAGGGGCGCGGGAGCTTTCTTT. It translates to CASSPDRGAGAFF.

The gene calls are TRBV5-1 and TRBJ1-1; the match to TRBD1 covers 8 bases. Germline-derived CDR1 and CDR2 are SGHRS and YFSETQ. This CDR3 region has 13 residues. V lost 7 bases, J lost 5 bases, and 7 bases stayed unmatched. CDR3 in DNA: TGCGCCAGCGGACAGGGTGGAGGGACTGAAGCTTTCTTT. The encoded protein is CASGQGGGTEAFF.

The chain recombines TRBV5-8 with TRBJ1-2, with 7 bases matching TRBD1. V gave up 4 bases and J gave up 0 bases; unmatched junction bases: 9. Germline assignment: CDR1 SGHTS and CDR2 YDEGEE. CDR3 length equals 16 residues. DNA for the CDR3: TGTGCCAGCAGCCGGACAGGATATCAAGCTAACTATGGCTACACCTTC. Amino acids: CASSRTGYQANYGYTF.

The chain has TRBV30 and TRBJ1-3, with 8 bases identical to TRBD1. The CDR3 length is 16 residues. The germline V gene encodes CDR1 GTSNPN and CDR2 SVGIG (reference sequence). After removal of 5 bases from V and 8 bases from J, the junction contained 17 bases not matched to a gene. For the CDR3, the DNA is TGTGCCTGGGGACATCGCCAGGGGGCTTGGAGACACACCATATATTTT. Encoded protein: CAWGHRQGAWRHTIYF.

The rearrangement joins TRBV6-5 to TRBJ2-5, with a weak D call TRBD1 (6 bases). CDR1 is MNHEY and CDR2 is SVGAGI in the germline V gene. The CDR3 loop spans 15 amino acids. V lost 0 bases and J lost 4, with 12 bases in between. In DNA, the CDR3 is TGTGCCAGCAGTTACTCGGGTCTAGGGGGAGAGACCCAGTACTTC. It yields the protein CASSYSGLGGETQYF.

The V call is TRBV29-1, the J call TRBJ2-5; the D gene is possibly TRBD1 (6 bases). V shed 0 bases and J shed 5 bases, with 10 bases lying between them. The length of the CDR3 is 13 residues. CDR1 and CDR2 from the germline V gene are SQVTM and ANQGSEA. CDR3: CSVEDNRVETQYF. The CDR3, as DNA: TGCAGCGTTGAAGATAACAGGGTCGAGACCCAGTACTTC.

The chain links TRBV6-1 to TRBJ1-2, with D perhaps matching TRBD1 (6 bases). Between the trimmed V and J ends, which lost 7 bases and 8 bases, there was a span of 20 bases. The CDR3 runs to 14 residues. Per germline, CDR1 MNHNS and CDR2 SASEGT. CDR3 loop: CASIEGHRNIGYTF. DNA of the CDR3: TGTGCCAGCATTGAGGGACATCGGAATATCGGCTACACCTTC.

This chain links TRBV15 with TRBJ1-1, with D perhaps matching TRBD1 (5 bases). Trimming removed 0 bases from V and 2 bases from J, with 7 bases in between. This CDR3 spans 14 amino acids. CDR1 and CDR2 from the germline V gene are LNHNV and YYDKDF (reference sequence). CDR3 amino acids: CATSRDRDNTEAFF. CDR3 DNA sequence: TGTGCCACCAGCAGAGACAGGGATAACACTGAAGCTTTCTTT.

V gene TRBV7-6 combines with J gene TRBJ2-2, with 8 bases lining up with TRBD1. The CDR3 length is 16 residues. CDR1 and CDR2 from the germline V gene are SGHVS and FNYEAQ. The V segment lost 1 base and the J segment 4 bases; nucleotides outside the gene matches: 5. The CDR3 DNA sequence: TGTGCCAGCAGCTTAGAGTCGGGACAGGTCACCGGGGAGCTGTTTTTT. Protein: CASSLESGQVTGELFF.

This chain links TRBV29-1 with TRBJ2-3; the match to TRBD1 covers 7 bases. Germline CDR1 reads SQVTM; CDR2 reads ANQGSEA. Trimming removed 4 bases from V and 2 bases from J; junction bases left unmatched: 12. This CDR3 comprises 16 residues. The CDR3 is CSVVQGQGRFTDTQYF. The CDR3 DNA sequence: TGCAGCGTTGTACAGGGGCAGGGTAGATTCACAGATACGCAGTATTTT.

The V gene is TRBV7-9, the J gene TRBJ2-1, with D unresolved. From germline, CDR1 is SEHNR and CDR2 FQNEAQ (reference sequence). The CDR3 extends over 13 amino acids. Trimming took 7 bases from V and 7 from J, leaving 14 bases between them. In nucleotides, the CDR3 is TGTGCCAGCACCCCTCGGGTTGGGAATGAGCAGTTCTTC. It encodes CASTPRVGNEQFF.

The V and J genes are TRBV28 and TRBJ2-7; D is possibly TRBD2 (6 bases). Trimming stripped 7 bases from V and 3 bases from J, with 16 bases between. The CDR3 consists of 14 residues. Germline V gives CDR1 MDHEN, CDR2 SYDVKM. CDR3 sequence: CASTPGGSGYEQYF. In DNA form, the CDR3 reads TGTGCCAGCACCCCCGGGGGTAGCGGCTACGAGCAGTACTTC.

The DNA for the CDR3 is TGTGCCAGCAGCGTCGGACAGCACTATGGCTACACCTTC. The encoded protein is CASSVGQHYGYTF. This chain connects TRBV7-8 to TRBJ1-2; TRBD1 might be the D (6 bases). CDR1 and CDR2 (germline): SGHVS, FQNEAQ. Trimming removed 5 bases at V and 3 bases at J, with 10 bases between. CDR3 size: 13 residues.

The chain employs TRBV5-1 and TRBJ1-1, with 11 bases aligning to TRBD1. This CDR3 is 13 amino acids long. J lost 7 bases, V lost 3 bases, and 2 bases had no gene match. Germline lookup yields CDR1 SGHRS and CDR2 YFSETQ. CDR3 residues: CASSWTGGFEAFF. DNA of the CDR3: TGCGCCAGCAGCTGGACAGGGGGCTTTGAAGCTTTCTTT.

The CDR3 DNA reads as TGTGCCAGTGAGACTAGGACGAACACCGGGGAGCTGTTTTTT. It yields the protein CASETRTNTGELFF. The gene calls are TRBV19 and TRBJ2-2; weak D call: TRBD2 (6 bases). Germline V lookup: CDR1 LNHDA, CDR2 SQIVND (reference sequence). The CDR3 has 14 amino acids. V was clipped by 8 bases and J by 0 bases, with 10 bases between them.